A single sample gave rise to the 14 T cell receptor beta chains below, sequenced in a study of cytomegalovirus exposure and HLA in healthy donors. Here immunoSEQ multiplex PCR was the method, and the copy in TCRdb shows in-frame clones only, minus some. The sample gives about 140,000 clones, around four fifths of which show up once; 1.4% is in the top ten. The sample comprised PBMCs. The origin of the receptors is a woman in her twenties or thirties in good health and CMV-seronegative.

V usage is TRBV7-2 and J usage is TRBJ1-2; D uncertain. Trimming removed 5 bases at V and 5 bases at J, with 18 bases between. Germline V CDR1 and CDR2: SGHTA, FQGNSA. The CDR3 covers 15 residues. This CDR3 reads CASSRRAQSGYGYTF. CDR3 sequence (DNA): TGTGCCAGCAGCCGCCGGGCCCAAAGCGGGTATGGCTACACCTTC. The full variable domain, rest sourced from reference TRBV7-2 and TRBJ1-2, is GAGVSQSPSNKVTEKGKDVELRCDPISGHTALYWYRQSLGQGLEFLIYFQGNSAPDKSGLPSDRFSAERTGGSVSTLTIQRTQQEDSAVYLCASSRRAQSGYGYTFGSGTRLTVV.

The rearrangement links TRBV5-5 to TRBJ2-7, with 7 bases identical to TRBD1. The V gene end was trimmed by 4 bases and the J gene end by 3 bases; junction bases not matched to a gene: 4. This CDR3 is 13 amino acids long. Germline-derived CDR1 and CDR2 are SGHKS and YYEKEE (reference sequence). CDR3 sequence (DNA): TGTGCCAGCAGCGGGAGACAGGGCTACGAGCAGTACTTC. Amino acid sequence: CASSGRQGYEQYF. Full variable domain (remainder filled in from reference TRBV5-5 and TRBJ2-7): DAGVTQSPTHLIKTRGQQVTLRCSPISGHKSVSWYQQVLGQGPQFIFQYYEKEERGRGNFPDRFSARQFPNYSSELNVNALLLGDSALYLCASSGRQGYEQYFGPGTRLTVT.

The chain employs TRBV2 and TRBJ1-2; 11 bases align to TRBD1. Germline V lookup: CDR1 SNHLY, CDR2 FYNNEI. After removal of 6 bases from V and 4 bases from J, the junction contained 1 base not matched to a gene. The CDR3 extends over 13 amino acids. CDR3: CASSGTGGYGYTF. CDR3 coding DNA: TGTGCCAGCAGCGGGACAGGGGGCTATGGCTACACCTTC.

The genes are TRBV5-4 and TRBJ2-5; 12 bases agree with TRBD2. CDR3 length: 15 residues. V lost 4 bases and J lost 5; bases outside the gene matches: 6. CDR1 SGHNT and CDR2 YYREEE come from the germline V gene (reference sequence). CDR3 residues: CASSAGGTSGETQYF. The DNA of the CDR3 is TGTGCCAGCAGCGCCGGAGGGACTAGCGGGGAGACCCAGTACTTC.

The chain recombines TRBV12-5 with TRBJ2-5; 13 bases line up with TRBD2. This CDR3 is built from 17 residues. CDR1 and CDR2 (germline): LGHNT, FRNRAP. Trimming removed 1 base from V and 5 bases from J; junction bases left unmatched: 7. The CDR3 reads CASGLGLAGGEGETQYF. The CDR3 DNA reads TGTGCTAGTGGTTTGGGACTAGCGGGGGGTGAAGGGGAGACCCAGTACTTC.

The chain couples TRBV7-9 to TRBJ2-7; 7 bases are shared with TRBD2. V was pared by 4 bases and J by 0 bases, with 6 bases of the junction left unmatched. CDR3 length: 15 residues. Germline V CDR1 and CDR2: SEHNR, FQNEAQ (reference sequence). CDR3 protein: CASSSGGISSYEQYF. The DNA for the CDR3 is TGTGCCAGCAGCTCCGGGGGGATCAGCTCCTACGAGCAGTACTTC.

This clone was detected once. V is TRBV19 and J is TRBJ2-1, with TRBD1 matching 8 bases. This CDR3 has 15 residues. The junction had 9 bases not matched to a gene; V was cut back by 2 bases and J by 9 bases. Germline V gene data show CDR1 as LNHDA and CDR2 as SQIVND (reference sequence). The DNA of the CDR3 is TGTGCCAGTAGTATAAGAGGGACAGGAAACTCTGAGCAGTTCTTC. Its translation is CASSIRGTGNSEQFF.

The chain is built from TRBV2 and TRBJ1-5, with a possible D match to TRBD1 (5 bases). This CDR3 is 15 amino acids long. Germline V lookup: CDR1 SNHLY, CDR2 FYNNEI. V dropped 6 bases and J dropped 5 bases, with 17 bases sitting between them. The CDR3 DNA reads TGTGCCAGCAGGTCCGGCAGGGCGCGTGATCAGCCCCAGCATTTT. It is translated as CASRSGRARDQPQHF.

The sample holds many counts of this clone. V gene TRBV2 combines with J gene TRBJ2-2; perhaps TRBD1 as D (5 bases). CDR3 length equals 12 residues. V was trimmed by 6 bases and J by 3 bases, leaving 5 bases between them. Germline CDR1 SNHLY, CDR2 FYNNEI. CDR3 residues: CASSRDTGELFF. CDR3 in DNA: TGTGCCAGCAGCAGGGACACCGGGGAGCTGTTTTTT.

V gene TRBV5-1 combines with J gene TRBJ1-2; 11 bases fit TRBD1. The CDR3 length is 16 residues. Per germline, CDR1 SGHRS and CDR2 YFSETQ. V was clipped by 0 bases and J by 8 bases; unmatched bases: 9. The DNA for the CDR3 is TGCGCCAGCAGCTTGGATCCGGACAGGGGGCGCTTGGGCTACACCTTC. Translation gives CASSLDPDRGRLGYTF. The full variable domain, with the rest looked up from reference TRBV5-1 and TRBJ1-2, is KAGVTQTPRYLIKTRGQQVTLSCSPISGHRSVSWYQQTPGQGLQFLFEYFSETQRNKGNFPGRFSGRQFSNSRSEMNVSTLELGDSALYLCASSLDPDRGRLGYTFGSGTRLTVV.

The chain links TRBV15 to TRBJ1-6; tentatively, D is TRBD1 (5 bases). Trimming stripped 6 bases from V and 5 bases from J, with 11 bases between. The CDR3 extends over 14 amino acids. Germline values: CDR1 LNHNV, CDR2 YYDKDF (reference sequence). The CDR3 region has the DNA TGTGCCACCAGGCCAGGGAATCATAATTCACCCCTCCACTTT. It encodes CATRPGNHNSPLHF.

V usage is TRBV5-6 and J usage is TRBJ1-3; 9 nucleotides align to TRBD1. The CDR3 has 15 amino acids. CDR1 is SGHDT and CDR2 is YYEEEE in the germline V gene. Trimming cost V 4 bases and J 4 bases; bases outside gene matches: 6. The CDR3 DNA reads TGTGCCAGCAGCGAACAGGGGGCATGGGGAAACACCATATATTTT. It translates to CASSEQGAWGNTIYF.

The rearrangement links TRBV2 to TRBJ2-5; 15 nucleotides line up with TRBD2. CDR3 length equals 16 residues. Germline V gives CDR1 SNHLY, CDR2 FYNNEI. V lost 6 bases, J lost 1 base, and 3 bases stayed unmatched. The chain's CDR3 is CASRPGLAGGQETQYF. In DNA, the CDR3 is TGTGCCAGCAGGCCGGGACTAGCGGGGGGCCAAGAGACCCAGTACTTC.

The chain employs TRBV5-1 and TRBJ2-5; 11 nucleotides match TRBD2. In germline, CDR1 is SGHRS, CDR2 YFSETQ. V was pared by 0 bases and J by 4 bases, with 2 bases of the junction left unmatched. This CDR3 comprises 15 residues. The CDR3 nucleotides are TGCGCCAGCAGCTTGGGACTAGCGGGGTTAGAGACCCAGTACTTC. This sequence encodes CASSLGLAGLETQYF.